This TCR beta chain was identified in a study of T cell responses to AZD1222 COVID-19 vaccine. As concerns this clone: Its specificity is unknown.

Germline V gene sequence: CDR1 SNHLY, CDR2 FYNNEI. The CDR3 is 15 residues long. V was cut by 5 bases and J by 6 bases, with 19 bases left in between. Study outcomes and limitations: Only after the peak T cell response were repertoires sampled. Spike-specific TCRs gained breadth and depth after people received two AZD1222 doses. Only a handful of people who got AZD1222 tested seropositive at baseline. Regions left unmutated in variants are reportedly the target of nearly half of spike-specific TCRs.

The protocol was immunoSEQ multiplex PCR, while the TCRdb copy is restricted to in-frame clones and leaves out a portion. The sample lists over 40,000 clones; approximately 88% were seen once. Source: peripheral blood, taken on day 0 of AZD1222 vaccination. The gene calls are TRBV2 and TRBJ1-2; the D gene is possibly TRBD1 (5 bases). The clonotype was recovered from an adult in good health. In nucleotides, the CDR3 is TGTGCCAGCAGTTTTCAAGGTCAGGGCGCGGATGGCTACACCTTC. This translates into CASSFQGQGADGYTF.